Reported below is one TCR beta chain. These data belong to a study of PD-L1 blockade in urothelial cancer. On the study more broadly: At some point between 2012 and 2014, patients got going on atezolizumab, taking 1,200 mg intravenously every 3 weeks.

Clones were sequenced by immunoSEQ multiplex PCR, and TCRdb holds only the in-frame ones, with some missing. The table records about 100,000 clones, around 93% of them present only once. Looked up from germline, CDR1 is SGHTS and CDR2 is YDEGEE. The V and J ends lost 4 bases and 0 bases, in that order; junction bases with no gene match: 6. This CDR3 region has 15 residues. The specimen comprised PBMCs, sampled around atezolizumab (anti-PD-L1) treatment. The chain combines TRBV5-8 with TRBJ2-7; 8 nucleotides align to TRBD1. The receptor was derived from a woman of 80 years or more with urothelial cancer. The CDR3 spells CASSVYRGNSYEQYF. The CDR3 coding sequence is TGTGCCAGCAGCGTTTACAGGGGGAACTCCTACGAGCAGTACTTC. Using reference TRBV5-8 and TRBJ2-7 for the parts outside the CDR3, the full variable domain is EAGVTQSPTHLIKTRGQQATLRCSPISGHTSVYWYQQALGLGLQFLLWYDEGEERNRGNFPPRFSGRQFPNYSSELNVNALELEDSALYLCASSVYRGNSYEQYFGPGTRLTVT.